This TCR beta chain appears in the sequencing data of a study of regulatory T cells in long-lasting Graves disease. Study-level points and caveats: Persistent disease favored TRBV28, TRBJ1-2 and TRBJ2-5.

Deletions cut 5 bases from V and 8 bases from J, with 15 bases between. This CDR3 comprises 14 residues. Per the germline V gene, CDR1 is MNHNS and CDR2 is SASEGT. This clonotype was picked up one time. What it binds is not known. Through Arm-PCR of CDR3 regions and iRepertoire HTBI primers, TCR beta libraries were built. In the authors' workflow: Gene usage covered 62 TRBV and 11 to 15 TRBJ segments. TCRdb itself ran the multiplex PCR reads through MiXCR, one entry per CDR3 protein. For this entry, the V and J calls and clone size follow TCRdb and not the study's own pipeline. The repertoire consists of about 420,000 distinct CDR3 sequences, with around 24% occurring once and the leading ten covering approximately 26%. The time point denotes: persistent/refractory GD, antithyroid drugs over 5 years with positive TRAb. Isolated PBMC RNA provided the starting material for the TCR library. Graves' disease was diagnosed by American Thyroid Association guidelines.

The chain has TRBV6-1 and TRBJ1-4; D might be TRBD1 (5 bases). Sample: peripheral blood mononuclear cells (PBMCs), taken when the disease was refractory, from a patient treated with antithyroid drugs. The receptor was isolated from a female donor with Graves disease. This CDR3 reads CASSPGTPREKLFF. The CDR3 region has the DNA TGTGCCAGCAGTCCCGGGACCCCGAGGGAAAAACTGTTTTTT.